These T cell receptor beta chains were read from a single sample in a study of PD-1 blockade in classical Hodgkin lymphoma. Sequencing was performed with immunoSEQ multiplex PCR; in TCRdb, only in-frame clones are kept and a portion is missing. The sample holds around 20,000 clones, 65% to 85% seen once. The sequencing here drew on peripheral blood mononuclear cells (PBMCs), taken before the fourth cycle of nivolumab. The receptors were sampled from a human donor with classical Hodgkin lymphoma. CDR3s include the opening cysteine and the closing phenylalanine or tryptophan. D genes are given only for firm matches. Clone sizes are given selectively: once, few, many, or a class where the clone is expanded.

>TRBV2|once|TRBJ2-5|-
CASSGASEPETQYF
TGTGCCAGCAGTGGGGCTAGTGAGCCAGAGACCCAGTACTTC
>TRBV20-1|once|TRBJ2-1|-
CSAPKYNEQFF
TGCAGTGCACCTAAGTACAATGAGCAGTTCTTC
>TRBV4-3|-|TRBJ1-3|-
CASSQDGGGSGNTIYF
TGCGCCAGCAGCCAAGATGGTGGAGGGTCTGGAAACACCATATATTTT
>TRBV27|-|TRBJ2-1|-
CASSTAKEEFF
TGTGCCAGCAGTACAGCCAAGGAGGAGTTCTTC
>TRBV28|-|TRBJ1-5|-
CASSLGLLKPQHF
TGTGCCAGCAGTTTGGGACTCCTAAAGCCCCAGCATTTT
>TRBV19|-|TRBJ1-1|-
CASSISQNTEAFF
TGTGCCAGTAGTATCTCCCAGAACACTGAAGCTTTCTTT
>TRBV30|-|TRBJ2-3|TRBD2
CAWSVLAGVTDTQYF
TGTGCCTGGAGTGTACTGGCGGGAGTCACAGATACGCAGTATTTT
>TRBV19|-|TRBJ2-2|-
CASRTRQTNTGELFF
TGTGCCAGTAGAACCCGACAGACGAACACCGGGGAGCTGTTTTTT
>TRBV18|few|TRBJ1-1|-
CASSRQKLNTEAFF
TGTGCCAGCTCACGACAGAAACTGAACACTGAAGCTTTCTTT
>TRBV5-1|few|TRBJ1-1|TRBD1
CASSSGTATEAFF
TGCGCCAGCAGCTCGGGGACAGCCACTGAAGCTTTCTTT
>TRBV11-2|-|TRBJ2-4|-
CASSSVGALAKNIQYF
TGTGCCAGCAGCTCCGTAGGGGCTTTAGCCAAAAACATTCAGTACTTC